This T cell receptor (beta chain) derives from a study of blood T cell repertoires in COVID-19. Across the study: Acute and convalescent COVID-19 samples came from the United States, Italy and Spain. PBMCs, B-cell-depleted T cells, or T cells were the source of the cDNA or gDNA that made up the material.

As processed by the authors: Using reference gene primer amplification, nucleated cell counts were estimated. Method: immunoSEQ multiplex PCR; TCRdb's copy keeps in-frame clones and lacks some. The DNA gave D and trimming, while V, J and clone size come from that table. Of over 30,000 clones listed, 75% are singletons. This CDR3 is built from 16 residues. The V end was cut by 1 base, the J end by 7 bases, with 16 bases between. Per germline, CDR1 SGHDN and CDR2 FVKESK. The sample taken for sequencing was peripheral blood. This sequence was found in a man aged 80 or over with active or convalescent COVID-19. This chain uses TRBV14 with TRBJ1-4; D might be TRBD1 (5 bases). This CDR3 is CASSQVGGSVAEKLFF. CDR3 nucleotide sequence: TGTGCCAGCAGCCAAGTTGGGGGGTCCGTCGCTGAAAAACTGTTTTTT.